These 17 T cell receptor beta chains originate from one sample sequenced in a study of blood T cell repertoires in COVID-19. Clones were read by immunoSEQ multiplex PCR, and TCRdb kept only the in-frame ones, dropping some. The sample has roughly 210,000 clones, about 88% seen once. The sample was peripheral blood. The receptors originated from a man between 65 and 85 years old with acute or convalescent COVID-19.

V is TRBV28 and J is TRBJ2-3; the match to TRBD1 covers 10 bases. V shed 5 bases and J 4 bases; nucleotides not matched to a gene: 6. Germline V CDR1 and CDR2: MDHEN, SYDVKM. The CDR3 has 15 amino acids. CDR3 loop: CASSTSGTGADTQYF. The CDR3 DNA is TGTGCCAGCAGTACCTCCGGGACAGGGGCAGATACGCAGTATTTT. Full variable domain (missing parts from reference TRBV28 and TRBJ2-3): DVKVTQSSRYLVKRTGEKVFLECVQDMDHENMFWYRQDPGLGLRLIYFSYDVKMKEKGDIPEGYSVSREKKERFSLILESASTNQTSMYLCASSTSGTGADTQYFGPGTRLTVL.

This chain links TRBV21-1 with TRBJ2-1; TRBD2, the table's D call, was not compared with the DNA. TRBV21-1 is marked as a pseudogene. The length of the CDR3 is 13 residues. This CDR3 is CASSTQLRNEQFF. CDR3 coding DNA: TGTGCCAGCAGCACGCAGTTGAGGAATGAGCAGTTCTTC.

The gene calls are TRBV4-1 and TRBJ1-1; D remains unclear. This CDR3 is built from 13 residues. CDR1 and CDR2 (germline): MGHRA, YSYEKL. The V and J ends lost 3 bases and 6 bases respectively, with 11 bases between them. CDR3 sequence: CASSHERGSEAFF. The DNA of the CDR3 is TGCGCCAGCAGCCATGAAAGAGGTTCTGAAGCTTTCTTT.

For the CDR3, the DNA is TGTGCCAGCAGCCAAGGGCCGAGGCAAGTCACCTTC. Protein: CASSQGPRQVTF. The V call is TRBV14, the J call TRBJ1-2; D unclear. The CDR3 consists of 12 residues. Germline CDR1 SGHDN, CDR2 FVKESK. V gave up 1 base and J gave up 13 bases, with 13 bases separating them.

The chain has TRBV7-9 and TRBJ1-1; D not resolved. V gave up 0 bases and J gave up 3 bases, with 14 bases separating them. The germline V gene has CDR1 SEHNR and CDR2 FQNEAQ (reference sequence). The CDR3 covers 16 residues. The CDR3 reads CASSLARSAGDTEAFF. CDR3 nucleotides: TGTGCCAGCAGCTTAGCCCGGTCGGCCGGAGACACTGAAGCTTTCTTT.

Only one count was recorded for this clone. CDR3 DNA: TGTGCCAGCAGTGAATCGGCACAGGGCGGTTCACCCCTCCACTTT. Amino acid sequence: CASSESAQGGSPLHF. The chain employs TRBV2 and TRBJ1-6, with a weak D call TRBD1 (6 bases). This CDR3 spans 15 amino acids. The ends were cut back, 2 bases at V and 9 bases at J, with 14 bases in the middle. CDR1 and CDR2 from the germline V gene are SNHLY and FYNNEI.

V and J are TRBV19 and TRBJ2-7; TRBD2 aligns across 13 bases. Germline CDR1 and CDR2: LNHDA and SQIVND (reference sequence). CDR3 length equals 14 residues. The V and J ends lost 4 bases and 5 bases, in that order; junction bases with no gene match: 2. CDR3 sequence: CASSSGTSGNEQYF. For the CDR3, the DNA is TGTGCCAGTAGTAGTGGGACTAGCGGGAACGAGCAGTACTTC.

This clone was detected only a few times. V is TRBV11-3 and J is TRBJ1-5; 10 nucleotides match TRBD1. Germline CDR1 and CDR2: SGHNT and YENEEA. V dropped 6 bases and J dropped 6; count of bases not matched to a gene: 5. The CDR3 contains 14 residues. DNA for the CDR3: TGTGCCAGCAGGGGGACAGGGGTCGGTCAGCCCCAGCATTTT. Protein: CASRGTGVGQPQHF.

The genes are TRBV15 and TRBJ2-7; TRBD2 matches 8 bases. Germline V CDR1 and CDR2: LNHNV, YYDKDF (reference sequence). CDR3 size: 15 residues. With 0 bases clipped from V and 6 bases from J, the junction kept 7 bases outside the gene matches. CDR3 residues: CATSREAGGPSEQYF. For the CDR3, the DNA is TGTGCCACCAGCAGAGAGGCGGGAGGCCCATCCGAGCAGTACTTC.

This rearrangement joins TRBV7-8 to TRBJ2-1; 8 bases align to TRBD2. V shed 5 bases, J shed 4 bases, and the junction held 7 bases outside the gene matches. Germline V CDR1 and CDR2: SGHVS, FQNEAQ. The CDR3 has 15 residues. CDR3 nucleotides: TGTGCCAGCAGCGCCAGCGGGAGCAGGTACAATGAGCAGTTCTTC. It codes for CASSASGSRYNEQFF. Combining the CDR3 with reference TRBV7-8 and TRBJ2-1 gives the whole variable domain GAGVSQSPRYKVAKRGQDVALRCDPISGHVSLFWYQQALGQGPEFLTYFQNEAQLDKSGLPSDRFFAERPEGSVSTLKIQRTQQEDSAVYLCASSASGSRYNEQFFGPGTRLTVL.

The gene calls are TRBV3-1 (or the pseudogene TRBV3-2) and TRBJ1-2; the D is unclear. The germline V gene has CDR1 LGHDT and CDR2 YNNKEL (reference sequence). The CDR3 sequence is 14 residues long. V was clipped by 1 base and J by 4 bases, with 10 bases between them. Here the CDR3 DNA reads TGTGCCAGCAGCCAAGGAGGATACGTCTATGGCTACACCTTC. As protein: CASSQGGYVYGYTF.

This clone showed up just once. The genes are TRBV28 and TRBJ1-5; 8 positions match TRBD1. The CDR3 spans 13 residues. Losses at the gene ends were 10 bases for V and 0 bases for J; bases not matched to a gene: 2. Germline CDR1 and CDR2: MDHEN and SYDVKM. The CDR3 sequence is CATTGDSNQPQHF. The CDR3 nucleotides read TGTGCCACGACAGGGGATAGCAATCAGCCCCAGCATTTT.

The chain has TRBV6-5 and TRBJ1-5; tentatively, D is TRBD1 (6 bases). The V gene's germline CDR1 is MNHEY and CDR2 SVGAGI. The V end lost 5 bases, the J end lost 7 bases, and 18 bases lay between the germline ends. The CDR3 has 15 amino acids. The CDR3 here is CASSNTGMVNQPQHF. CDR3 DNA: TGTGCCAGCAGTAATACAGGGATGGTCAACCAGCCCCAGCATTTT.

The J gene is TRBJ2-5, the V gene TRBV18, with 7 bases fitting TRBD1. V dropped 0 bases and J dropped 5; count of bases not matched to a gene: 6. The CDR3 covers 15 residues. CDR1 and CDR2 from the germline V gene are KGHSH and LQKENI. CDR3 protein: CASSPPGGAGETQYF. As DNA, the CDR3 is TGTGCCAGCTCACCACCAGGGGGCGCCGGGGAGACCCAGTACTTC.

The chain uses TRBV29-1 and TRBJ2-1, with unresolved D. This CDR3 region has 14 residues. CDR1 is SQVTM and CDR2 is ANQGSEA in the germline V gene. V was cut by 3 bases and J by 0 bases, with 9 bases left in between. DNA for the CDR3: TGCAGCGTTGACCCAGCAGGCTCCTACAATGAGCAGTTCTTC. It encodes CSVDPAGSYNEQFF.

The chain employs TRBV18 and TRBJ2-2, with a tentative D call TRBD1 (6 bases). This CDR3 is built from 14 residues. V was cut by 11 bases and J by 0 bases, with 13 bases left in between. Germline assignment: CDR1 KGHSH and CDR2 LQKENI. CDR3 amino acids: CASNRAPNTGELFF. CDR3 DNA sequence: TGTGCCTCCAACAGGGCCCCGAACACCGGGGAGCTGTTTTTT.

This clone has at least ten counts. The gene calls are TRBV28 and TRBJ2-5; 7 bases agree with TRBD2. The CDR3 has 13 residues. The germline V gene has CDR1 MDHEN and CDR2 SYDVKM. Trimming removed 2 bases from V and 3 bases from J; junction bases left unmatched: 0. CDR3: CASSLLAEETQYF. The CDR3 nucleotides are TGTGCCAGCAGTTTACTAGCGGAAGAGACCCAGTACTTC. The whole variable domain, remainder taken from reference TRBV28 and TRBJ2-5, is DVKVTQSSRYLVKRTGEKVFLECVQDMDHENMFWYRQDPGLGLRLIYFSYDVKMKEKGDIPEGYSVSREKKERFSLILESASTNQTSMYLCASSLLAEETQYFGPGTRLLVL.